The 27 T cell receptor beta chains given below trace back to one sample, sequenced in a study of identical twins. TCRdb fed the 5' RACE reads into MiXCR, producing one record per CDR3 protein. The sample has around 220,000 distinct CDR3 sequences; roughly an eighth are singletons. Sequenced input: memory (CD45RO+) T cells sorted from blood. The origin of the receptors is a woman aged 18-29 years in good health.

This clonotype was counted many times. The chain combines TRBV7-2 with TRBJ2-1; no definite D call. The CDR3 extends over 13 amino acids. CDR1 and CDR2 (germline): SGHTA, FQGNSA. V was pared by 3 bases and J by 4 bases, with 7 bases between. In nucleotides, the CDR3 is TGTGCCAGCAGCTTGGACCCATACAATGAGCAGTTCTTC. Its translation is CASSLDPYNEQFF.

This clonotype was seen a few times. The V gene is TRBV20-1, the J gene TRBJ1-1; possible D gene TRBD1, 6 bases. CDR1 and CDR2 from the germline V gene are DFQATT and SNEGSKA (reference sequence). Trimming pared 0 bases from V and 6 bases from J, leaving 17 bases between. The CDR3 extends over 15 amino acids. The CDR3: CSARDLAGELAEAFF. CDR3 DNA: TGCAGTGCTAGAGATCTGGCAGGGGAGTTGGCTGAAGCTTTCTTT.

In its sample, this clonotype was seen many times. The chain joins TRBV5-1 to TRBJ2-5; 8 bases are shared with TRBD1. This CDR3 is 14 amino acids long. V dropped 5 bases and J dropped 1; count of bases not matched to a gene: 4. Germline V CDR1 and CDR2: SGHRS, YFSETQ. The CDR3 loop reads CASRLTGGQETQYF. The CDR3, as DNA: TGCGCCAGCAGGCTAACAGGGGGCCAAGAGACCCAGTACTTC.

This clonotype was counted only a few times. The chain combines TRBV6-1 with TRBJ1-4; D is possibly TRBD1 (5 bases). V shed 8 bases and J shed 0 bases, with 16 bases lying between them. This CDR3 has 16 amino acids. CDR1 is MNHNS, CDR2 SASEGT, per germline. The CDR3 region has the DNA TGTGCCAGCTCCCGGGGGACCGGTGCAACTAATGAAAAACTGTTTTTT. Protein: CASSRGTGATNEKLFF.

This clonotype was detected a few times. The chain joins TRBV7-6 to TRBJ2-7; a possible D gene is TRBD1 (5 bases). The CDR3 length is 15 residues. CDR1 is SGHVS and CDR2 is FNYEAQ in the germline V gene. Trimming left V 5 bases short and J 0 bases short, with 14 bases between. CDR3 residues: CASSPGAGYSYEQYF. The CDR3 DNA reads TGTGCCAGCAGCCCTGGGGCAGGGTACTCCTACGAGCAGTACTTC.

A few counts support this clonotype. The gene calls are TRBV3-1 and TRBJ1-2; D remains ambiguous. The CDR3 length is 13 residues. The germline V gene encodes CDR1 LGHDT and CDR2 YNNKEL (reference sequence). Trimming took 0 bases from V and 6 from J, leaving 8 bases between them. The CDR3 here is CASSQEGRDGYTF. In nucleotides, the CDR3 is TGTGCCAGCAGCCAAGAAGGGAGGGATGGCTACACCTTC.

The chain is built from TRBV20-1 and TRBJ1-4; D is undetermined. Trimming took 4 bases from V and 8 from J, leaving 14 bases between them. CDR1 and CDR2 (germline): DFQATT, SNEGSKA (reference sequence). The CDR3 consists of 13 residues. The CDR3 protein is CSAIGPLGEKLFF. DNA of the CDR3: TGCAGTGCTATCGGGCCCCTGGGGGAAAAACTGTTTTTT.

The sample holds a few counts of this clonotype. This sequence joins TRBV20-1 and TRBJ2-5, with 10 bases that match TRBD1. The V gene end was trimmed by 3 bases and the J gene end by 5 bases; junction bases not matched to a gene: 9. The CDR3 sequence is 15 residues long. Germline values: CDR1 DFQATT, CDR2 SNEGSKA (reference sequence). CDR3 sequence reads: CSASATGGGGETQYF. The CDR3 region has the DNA TGCAGTGCTAGCGCGACAGGGGGCGGAGGGGAGACCCAGTACTTC.

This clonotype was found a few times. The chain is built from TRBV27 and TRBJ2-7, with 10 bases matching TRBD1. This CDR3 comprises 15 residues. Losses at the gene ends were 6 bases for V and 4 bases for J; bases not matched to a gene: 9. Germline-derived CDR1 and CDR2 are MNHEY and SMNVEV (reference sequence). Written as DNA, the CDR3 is TGTGCCAGCAGCACCGGGACAGGGGAGGGGTACGAGCAGTACTTC. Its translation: CASSTGTGEGYEQYF.

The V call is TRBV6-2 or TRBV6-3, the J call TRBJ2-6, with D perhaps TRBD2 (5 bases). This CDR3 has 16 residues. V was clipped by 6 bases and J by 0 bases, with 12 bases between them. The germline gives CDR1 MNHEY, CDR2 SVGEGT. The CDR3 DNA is TGTGCCAGCAGGCGAGGGATTATCTCTGGGGCCAACGTCCTGACTTTC. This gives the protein CASRRGIISGANVLTF.

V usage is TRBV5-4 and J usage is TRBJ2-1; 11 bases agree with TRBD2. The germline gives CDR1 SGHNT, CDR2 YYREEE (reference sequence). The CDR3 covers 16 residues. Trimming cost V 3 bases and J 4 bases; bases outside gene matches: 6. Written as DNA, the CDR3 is TGTGCCAGCAGCTACCTTAGCGGGGGGGGATACAATGAGCAGTTCTTC. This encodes CASSYLSGGGYNEQFF.

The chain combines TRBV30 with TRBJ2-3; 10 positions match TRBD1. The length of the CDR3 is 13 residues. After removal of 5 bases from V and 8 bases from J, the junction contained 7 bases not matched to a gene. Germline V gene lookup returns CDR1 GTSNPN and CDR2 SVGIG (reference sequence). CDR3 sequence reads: CAWGTTGGTTQYF. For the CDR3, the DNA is TGTGCCTGGGGAACGACAGGGGGCACTACGCAGTATTTT.

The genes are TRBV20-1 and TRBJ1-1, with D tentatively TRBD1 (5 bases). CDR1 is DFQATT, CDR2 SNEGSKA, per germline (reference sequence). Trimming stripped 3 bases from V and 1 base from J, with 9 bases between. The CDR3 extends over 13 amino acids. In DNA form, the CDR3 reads TGCAGTGCTAGGCCCGACAGGAACACTGAAGCTTTCTTT. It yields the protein CSARPDRNTEAFF.

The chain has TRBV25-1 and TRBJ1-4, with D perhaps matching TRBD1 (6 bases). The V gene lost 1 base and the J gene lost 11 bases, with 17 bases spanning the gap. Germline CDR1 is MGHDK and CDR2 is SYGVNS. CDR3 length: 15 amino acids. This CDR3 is CASSESGGGPKKLFF. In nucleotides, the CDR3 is TGTGCCAGCAGTGAATCGGGAGGGGGGCCAAAGAAACTGTTTTTT.

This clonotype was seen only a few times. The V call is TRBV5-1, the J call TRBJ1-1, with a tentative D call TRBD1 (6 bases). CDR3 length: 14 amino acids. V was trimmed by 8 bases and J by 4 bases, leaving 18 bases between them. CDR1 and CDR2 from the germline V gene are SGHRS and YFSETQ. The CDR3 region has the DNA TGCGCCAGTCGGACAGCAAATTTCCCCACTGAAGCTTTCTTT. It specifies CASRTANFPTEAFF.

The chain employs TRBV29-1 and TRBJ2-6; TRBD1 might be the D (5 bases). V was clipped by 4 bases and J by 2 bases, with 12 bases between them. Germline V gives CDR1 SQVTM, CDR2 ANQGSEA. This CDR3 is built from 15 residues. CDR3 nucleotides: TGCAGCGTTGTATCAGGGTCTACTGGGGCCAACGTCCTGACTTTC. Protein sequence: CSVVSGSTGANVLTF.

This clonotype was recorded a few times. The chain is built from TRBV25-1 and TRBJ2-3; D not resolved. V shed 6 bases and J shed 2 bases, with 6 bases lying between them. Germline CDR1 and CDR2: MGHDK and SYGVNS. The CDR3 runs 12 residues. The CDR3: CASRQFTDTQYF. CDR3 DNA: TGTGCCAGCAGACAGTTCACAGATACGCAGTATTTT.

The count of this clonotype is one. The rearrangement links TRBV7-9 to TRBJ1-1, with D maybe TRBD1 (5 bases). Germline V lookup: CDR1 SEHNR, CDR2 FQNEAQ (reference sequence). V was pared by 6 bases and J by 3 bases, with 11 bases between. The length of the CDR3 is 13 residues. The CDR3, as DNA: TGTGCCAGCAGTCAAGACAGTGACACTGAAGCTTTCTTT. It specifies CASSQDSDTEAFF.

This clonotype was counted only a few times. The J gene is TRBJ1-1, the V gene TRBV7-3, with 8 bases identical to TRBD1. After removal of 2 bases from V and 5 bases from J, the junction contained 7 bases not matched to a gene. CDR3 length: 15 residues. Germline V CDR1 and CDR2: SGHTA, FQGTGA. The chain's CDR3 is CASSLFRGQDTEAFF. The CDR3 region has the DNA TGTGCCAGCAGCTTATTCAGGGGGCAAGATACTGAAGCTTTCTTT.

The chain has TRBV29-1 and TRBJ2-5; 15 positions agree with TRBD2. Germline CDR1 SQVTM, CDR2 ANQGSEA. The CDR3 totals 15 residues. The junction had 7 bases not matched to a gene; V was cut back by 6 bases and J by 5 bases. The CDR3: CSVSGLAGGWETQYF. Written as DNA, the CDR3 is TGCAGCGTCTCGGGACTAGCGGGAGGATGGGAGACCCAGTACTTC.

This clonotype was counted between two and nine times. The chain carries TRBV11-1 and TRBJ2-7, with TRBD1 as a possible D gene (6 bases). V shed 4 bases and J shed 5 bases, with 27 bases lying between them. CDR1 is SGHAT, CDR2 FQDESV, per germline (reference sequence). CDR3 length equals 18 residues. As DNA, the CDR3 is TGTGCCAGCAGCTCCCTCTTTAGAGGCAGGGGACAAATCCACGAGCAGTACTTC. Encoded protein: CASSSLFRGRGQIHEQYF. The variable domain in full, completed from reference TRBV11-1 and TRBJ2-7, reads EAEVAQSPRYKITEKSQAVAFWCDPISGHATLYWYRQILGQGPELLVQFQDESVVDDSQLPKDRFSAERLKGVDSTLKIQPAELGDSAMYLCASSSLFRGRGQIHEQYFGPGTRLTVT.

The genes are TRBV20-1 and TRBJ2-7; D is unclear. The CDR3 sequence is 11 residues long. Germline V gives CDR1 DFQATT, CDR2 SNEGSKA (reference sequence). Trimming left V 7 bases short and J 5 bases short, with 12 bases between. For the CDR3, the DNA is TGCAGTGTTTCACCTAACAACGAGCAGTACTTC. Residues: CSVSPNNEQYF.

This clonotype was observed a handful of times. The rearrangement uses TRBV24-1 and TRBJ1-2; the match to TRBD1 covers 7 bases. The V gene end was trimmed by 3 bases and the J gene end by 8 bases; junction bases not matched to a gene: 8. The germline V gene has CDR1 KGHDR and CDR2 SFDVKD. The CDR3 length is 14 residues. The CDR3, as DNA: TGTGCCACCAGTGATGGGGACAGTACACGAGGCTACACCTTC. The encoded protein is CATSDGDSTRGYTF.

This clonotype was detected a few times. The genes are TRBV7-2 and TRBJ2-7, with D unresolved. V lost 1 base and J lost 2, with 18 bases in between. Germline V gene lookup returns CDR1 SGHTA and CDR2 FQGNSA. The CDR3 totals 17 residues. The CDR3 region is CASSLVSRATHPYEQYF. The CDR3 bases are TGTGCCAGCAGCTTAGTTTCTCGGGCCACCCACCCCTACGAGCAGTACTTC.

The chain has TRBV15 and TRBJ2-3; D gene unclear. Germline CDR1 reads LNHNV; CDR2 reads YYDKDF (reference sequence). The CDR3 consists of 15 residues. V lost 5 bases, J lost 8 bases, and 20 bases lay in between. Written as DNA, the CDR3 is TGTGCCACCAGCGGCCGCGGCCGGGTGTCGGGTACGCAGTATTTT. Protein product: CATSGRGRVSGTQYF.

In DNA, the CDR3 is TGTCACAGCAGCTTAGAGGTTGGGATTGGGGGCAATGAGCAGTTCTTC. Its translation: CHSSLEVGIGGNEQFF. The chain links TRBV7-8 to TRBJ2-1; tentatively, D is TRBD1 or TRBD2 (5 bases each). Germline loops: CDR1 SGHVS, CDR2 FQNEAQ. This CDR3 contains 16 residues.

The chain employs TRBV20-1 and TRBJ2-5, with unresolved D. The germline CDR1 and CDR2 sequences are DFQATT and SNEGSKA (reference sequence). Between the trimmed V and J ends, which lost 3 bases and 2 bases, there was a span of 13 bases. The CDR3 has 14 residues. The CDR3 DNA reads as TGCAGTGCTAGGGCTTCCCGGCCACAAGAGACCCAGTACTTC. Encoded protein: CSARASRPQETQYF.